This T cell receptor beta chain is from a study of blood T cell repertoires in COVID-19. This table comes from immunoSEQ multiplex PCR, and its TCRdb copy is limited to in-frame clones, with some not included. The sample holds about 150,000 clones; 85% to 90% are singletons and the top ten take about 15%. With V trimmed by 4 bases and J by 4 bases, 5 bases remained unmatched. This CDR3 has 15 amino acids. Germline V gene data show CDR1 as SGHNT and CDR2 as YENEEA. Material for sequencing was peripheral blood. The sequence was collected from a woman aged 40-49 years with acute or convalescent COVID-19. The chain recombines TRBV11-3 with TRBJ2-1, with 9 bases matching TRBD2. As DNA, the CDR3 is TGTGCCAGCAGCTCCGCGACTAGCGGTTACAATGAGCAGTTCTTC. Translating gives CASSSATSGYNEQFF. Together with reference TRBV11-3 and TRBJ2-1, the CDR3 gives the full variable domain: EAGVVQSPRYKIIEKKQPVAFWCNPISGHNTLYWYLQNLGQGPELLIRYENEEAVDDSQLPKDRFSAERLKGVDSTLKIQPAELGDSAVYLCASSSATSGYNEQFFGPGTRLTVL.